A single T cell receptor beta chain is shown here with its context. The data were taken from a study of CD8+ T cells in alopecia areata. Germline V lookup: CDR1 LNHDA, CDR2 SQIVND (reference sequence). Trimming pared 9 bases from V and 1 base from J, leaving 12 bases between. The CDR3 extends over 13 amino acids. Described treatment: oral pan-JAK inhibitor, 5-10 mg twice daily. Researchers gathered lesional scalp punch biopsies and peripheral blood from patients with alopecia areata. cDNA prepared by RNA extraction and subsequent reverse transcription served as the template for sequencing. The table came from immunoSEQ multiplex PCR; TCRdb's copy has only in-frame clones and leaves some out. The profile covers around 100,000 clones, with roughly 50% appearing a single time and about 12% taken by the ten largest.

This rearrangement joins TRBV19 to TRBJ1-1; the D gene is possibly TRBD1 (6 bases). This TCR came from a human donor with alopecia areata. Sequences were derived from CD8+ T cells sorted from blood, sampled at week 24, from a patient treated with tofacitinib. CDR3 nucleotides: TGTGCCAGCCATATAGGGGGGAACACTGAAGCTTTCTTT. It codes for CASHIGGNTEAFF.